The 26 T cell receptor beta chains in this list originate from one sample, sequenced in a study of shared clonotypes between healthy human individuals. TCRdb's copy holds only in-frame clones and misses some; the assay was immunoSEQ multiplex PCR. The table lists fewer than 600,000 clones, around three quarters of them singletons. The sample consisted of PBMCs. The receptors were gathered from a woman in her thirties or forties in good health. Some clones in this sample may be carry-over from other donors' samples.

The chain is built from TRBV29-1 and TRBJ1-1; the D is unclear. V lost 7 bases and J lost 3, with 18 bases in between. Looked up from germline, CDR1 is SQVTM and CDR2 is ANQGSEA. CDR3 size: 14 residues. CDR3 DNA sequence: TGCAGCGCTTCCTTCACGGGGTCTCACACTGAAGCTTTCTTT. Translated, it gives CSASFTGSHTEAFF.

The rearrangement uses TRBV19 and TRBJ1-2; D is unresolved. Deletions cut 3 bases from V and 7 bases from J, with 6 bases between. The CDR3 is 11 amino acids. Germline V gives CDR1 LNHDA, CDR2 SQIVND (reference sequence). The CDR3 sequence is CASSMFSGYTF. The CDR3 DNA reads TGTGCCAGTAGTATGTTCAGTGGCTACACCTTC. Together with reference TRBV19 and TRBJ1-2, the CDR3 gives the full variable domain: DGGITQSPKYLFRKEGQNVTLSCEQNLNHDAMYWYRQDPGQGLRLIYYSQIVNDFQKGDIAEGYSVSREKKESFPLTVTSAQKNPTAFYLCASSMFSGYTFGSGTRLTVV.

The chain uses TRBV28 and TRBJ1-1; 7 bases fit TRBD1. J gave up 0 bases and V 2 bases, and 21 bases lay outside the gene matches. CDR1 and CDR2 (germline): MDHEN, SYDVKM. The CDR3 runs 21 residues. DNA of the CDR3: TGTGCCAGCAGTTTACCGGGGGGCAGGGGGGTCCGGCATAGAATGAACACTGAAGCTTTCTTT. Its protein product is CASSLPGGRGVRHRMNTEAFF.

Points on this clone: With a far larger clone one base away, a read error is the likely cause. Other DNA sequences of this sample code for an identical CDR3. The V gene is TRBV11-2, the J gene TRBJ2-3; D is undetermined. The V end was cut by 5 bases, the J end by 2 bases, with 2 bases between. The CDR3 consists of 11 residues. The germline V gene has CDR1 SGHAT and CDR2 FQNNGV. DNA for the CDR3: TGTGCCAGCAGCCTCACAGATACGCAGTATTTT. Translated, it gives CASSLTDTQYF.

This chain connects TRBV7-9 to TRBJ2-3; D unclear. There are 13 residues in the CDR3. The ends were cut back, 4 bases at V and 6 bases at J, with 11 bases in the middle. Germline V gene lookup returns CDR1 SEHNR and CDR2 FQNEAQ (reference sequence). This CDR3 reads CASSWTRLDTQYF. For the CDR3, the DNA is TGTGCCAGCAGCTGGACCAGGTTGGATACGCAGTATTTT.

This clone was seen only a few times. V usage is TRBV5-4 and J usage is TRBJ2-5; D is ambiguous. The closer fit of TRBJ2-7 to the DNA end suggests the J call may be wrong. This CDR3 has 12 amino acids. Germline loops: CDR1 SGHNT, CDR2 YYREEE (reference sequence). CDR3 sequence: CASSYGVYEQYF. The CDR3 DNA reads as TGTGCCAGCAGCTATGGAGTCTACGAGCAGTACTTC.

The V gene is TRBV18, the J gene TRBJ2-5, with no clear D. CDR3 length equals 12 residues. The V end lost 2 bases, the J end lost 5 bases, and 6 bases lay between the germline ends. Germline CDR1 reads KGHSH; CDR2 reads LQKENI. CDR3 in amino acids: CASSPNHETQYF. CDR3 DNA: TGTGCCAGCTCACCAAATCATGAGACCCAGTACTTC.

This chain connects TRBV7-2 to TRBJ2-1; D not certain. Germline assignment: CDR1 SGHTA and CDR2 FQGNSA. The CDR3 totals 14 residues. V dropped 5 bases and J dropped 1 base, with 9 bases sitting between them. The CDR3 nucleotides read TGTGCCAGCAGCGCTGGACGTTCCTACAATGAGCAGTTCTTC. Amino acids: CASSAGRSYNEQFF.

This clone showed up many times. The sample has other DNA sequences that encode this CDR3 too. This sequence joins TRBV11-2 and TRBJ2-1; weak D call: TRBD2 (6 bases). Germline V gives CDR1 SGHAT, CDR2 FQNNGV. Trimming pared 0 bases from V and 10 bases from J, leaving 13 bases between. The CDR3 runs to 14 residues. DNA for the CDR3: TGTGCCAGCAGCTTAGATCGGTCTGGGGGGGAGCAGTTCTTC. This translates into CASSLDRSGGEQFF. Using reference TRBV11-2 and TRBJ2-1 for the parts outside the CDR3, the full variable domain is EAGVAQSPRYKIIEKRQSVAFWCNPISGHATLYWYQQILGQGPKLLIQFQNNGVVDDSQLPKDRFSAERLKGVDSTLKIQPAKLEDSAVYLCASSLDRSGGEQFFGPGTRLTVL.

On this clone itself: This probably arose from a read error, given a far larger clone one base away. Other DNA sequences in the same sample also yield this CDR3. The V gene is TRBV4-1, the J gene TRBJ2-1; 10 nucleotides agree with TRBD2. This CDR3 has 15 residues. From germline, CDR1 is MGHRA and CDR2 YSYEKL. The trim removed 4 bases at V and 7 bases at J, leaving 7 bases unmatched. The chain's CDR3 is CASSPGLAGENEQFF. The CDR3 DNA follows: TGCGCCAGCAGCCCGGGGCTAGCGGGAGAGAATGAGCAGTTCTTC.

This clone has at least ten counts. The chain joins TRBV6-6 to TRBJ1-2; D is possibly TRBD1 (5 bases). This CDR3 has 14 amino acids. The V and J ends lost 10 bases and 6 bases respectively, with 21 bases between them. From germline, CDR1 is MNHNY and CDR2 SVGAGI (reference sequence). CDR3 protein: CANWRSGDRDGYTF. The CDR3, as DNA: TGTGCCAACTGGAGGTCTGGGGACCGGGATGGCTACACCTTC.

The gene calls are TRBV7-9 and TRBJ1-1, with no clear D. The CDR3 loop spans 13 amino acids. Germline values: CDR1 SEHNR, CDR2 FQNEAQ (reference sequence). Trimming took 5 bases from V and 0 from J, leaving 7 bases between them. CDR3 DNA: TGTGCCAGCAGCGGGGATATGAACACTGAAGCTTTCTTT. Translation: CASSGDMNTEAFF.

The chain couples TRBV6-1 to TRBJ2-2; weak D call: TRBD1 (6 bases). Germline V lookup: CDR1 MNHNS, CDR2 SASEGT. V lost 6 bases to trimming and J lost 5 bases, with 10 bases between them. The CDR3 extends over 13 amino acids. The CDR3 region is CASSARGTGELFF. CDR3 sequence (DNA): TGTGCCAGCAGCGCTAGGGGGACCGGGGAGCTGTTTTTT.

This chain connects TRBV2 to TRBJ1-3; possible D gene TRBD1, 6 bases. Germline lookup yields CDR1 SNHLY and CDR2 FYNNEI. V gave up 0 bases and J gave up 0 bases, with 12 bases separating them. This CDR3 spans 17 amino acids. This CDR3 reads CASSEAADSYSGNTIYF. CDR3 bases: TGTGCCAGCAGTGAAGCGGCGGACAGTTACTCTGGAAACACCATATATTTT.

This chain's CDR3 is CAISQNSVTDTQYF. DNA for the CDR3: TGTGCCATCAGTCAGAACTCCGTCACAGATACGCAGTATTTT. This sequence joins TRBV10-3 and TRBJ2-3; D gene ambiguous. The V end was cut by 5 bases, the J end by 2 bases, with 11 bases between. CDR1 is ENHRY, CDR2 SYGVKD, per germline. This CDR3 contains 14 residues.

The rearrangement links TRBV4-1 to TRBJ1-2, with 11 bases identical to TRBD1. The CDR3 sequence is 19 residues long. CDR1 and CDR2 from the germline V gene are MGHRA and YSYEKL. V dropped 1 base and J dropped 4; count of bases not matched to a gene: 14. Here the CDR3 reads CASSQGGFRDRGFTYGYTF. In nucleotides, the CDR3 is TGCGCCAGCAGCCAAGGCGGATTCCGGGACAGGGGGTTTACCTATGGCTACACCTTC.

The chain has TRBV19 and TRBJ2-2; 10 nucleotides agree with TRBD1. V trimming: 8 bases; J trimming: 4 bases; junction bases outside the gene matches: 7. The CDR3 consists of 15 residues. Per germline, CDR1 LNHDA and CDR2 SQIVND (reference sequence). For the CDR3, the DNA is TGTGCCAGTTTTCCCGGGACAGGGGTCACCGGGGAGCTGTTTTTT. Translating gives CASFPGTGVTGELFF.

Concerning this clone: Other DNA sequences in this sample translate to the same CDR3. This rearrangement joins TRBV5-1 to TRBJ2-6; no definite D call. Germline CDR1 reads SGHRS; CDR2 reads YFSETQ. This CDR3 has 14 amino acids. V was trimmed by 2 bases and J by 2 bases, leaving 5 bases between them. The CDR3 reads CASSLATGANVLTF. CDR3 bases: TGCGCCAGCAGCTTAGCAACTGGGGCCAACGTCCTGACTTTC.

On this clone itself: A far bigger clonotype differs at one base, so this is likely a read error. Within the sample, other DNA sequences also encode this same CDR3. The rearrangement uses TRBV7-9 and TRBJ1-1; tentative D call: TRBD1 (5 bases). Germline lookup yields CDR1 SEHNR and CDR2 FQNEAQ (reference sequence). The CDR3 has 14 residues. CDR3 in amino acids: CASSFKGQSLEAFF. The DNA for the CDR3 is TGTGCCAGTAGCTTCAAGGGGCAGAGCTTAGAAGCTTTCTTT.

V is TRBV18 and J is TRBJ2-7, with 10 bases that match TRBD2. Germline loops: CDR1 KGHSH, CDR2 LQKENI. The CDR3 is 15 residues long. With V trimmed by 8 bases and J by 7 bases, 14 bases remained unmatched. This CDR3 reads CASTPGTSVATEQYF. The CDR3 bases are TGTGCCAGCACGCCTGGGACTAGCGTGGCTACGGAGCAGTACTTC.

This chain joins TRBV6-5 and TRBJ2-1; D is possibly TRBD2 (6 bases). Trimming stripped 10 bases from V and 7 bases from J, with 20 bases between. Germline lookup yields CDR1 MNHEY and CDR2 SVGAGI. This CDR3 comprises 14 residues. CDR3 sequence reads: CATVRDSQRNEQFF. DNA for the CDR3: TGTGCCACCGTCCGGGACTCTCAACGGAATGAGCAGTTCTTC.

V gene TRBV5-1 combines with J gene TRBJ2-2, with D possibly TRBD1 on 6 matching bases. V was trimmed by 4 bases and J by 0 bases, leaving 10 bases between them. Germline CDR1 and CDR2: SGHRS and YFSETQ. The CDR3 length is 15 residues. Written as DNA, the CDR3 is TGCGCCAGCAGCCCCCGGGACACGAACACCGGGGAGCTGTTTTTT. Translation: CASSPRDTNTGELFF. Together with reference TRBV5-1 and TRBJ2-2, the CDR3 gives the full variable domain: KAGVTQTPRYLIKTRGQQVTLSCSPISGHRSVSWYQQTPGQGLQFLFEYFSETQRNKGNFPGRFSGRQFSNSRSEMNVSTLELGDSALYLCASSPRDTNTGELFFGEGSRLTVL.

The rearrangement joins TRBV7-2 to TRBJ2-3; no reliable D call. The CDR3 loop spans 10 amino acids. In germline, CDR1 is SGHTA, CDR2 FQGNSA. Trimming removed 4 bases at V and 9 bases at J, with 5 bases between. The CDR3 DNA follows: TGTGCCAGCAGCTCCTCGACGCAGTATTTT. It specifies CASSSSTQYF.

This chain links TRBV29-1 with TRBJ1-2, with a possible D match to TRBD1 (6 bases). Germline CDR1 and CDR2: SQVTM and ANQGSEA. This CDR3 region has 10 residues. V was clipped by 7 bases and J by 7 bases, with 10 bases between them. This CDR3 reads CSAGAAGYTF. The CDR3 coding sequence is TGCAGCGCGGGGGCGGCTGGCTACACCTTC.

The rearrangement uses TRBV15 and TRBJ2-4, with D possibly TRBD1 on 6 matching bases. CDR1 and CDR2 (germline): LNHNV, YYDKDF (reference sequence). This CDR3 is 15 amino acids long. V shed 4 bases and J shed 2 bases, with 12 bases lying between them. CDR3 loop: CATSNHRDTKNIQYF. The DNA for the CDR3 is TGTGCCACCAGCAACCACCGGGACACCAAAAACATTCAGTACTTC.

The chain links TRBV27 to TRBJ2-7, with D uncertain. The CDR3 is 15 residues long. Germline V CDR1 and CDR2: MNHEY, SMNVEV (reference sequence). Trimming cost V 0 bases and J 3 bases, with 12 bases left between them. The DNA for the CDR3 is TGTGCCAGCAGTTTATCCTCTTTTGGGAACTACGAGCAGTACTTC. Its protein is CASSLSSFGNYEQYF.